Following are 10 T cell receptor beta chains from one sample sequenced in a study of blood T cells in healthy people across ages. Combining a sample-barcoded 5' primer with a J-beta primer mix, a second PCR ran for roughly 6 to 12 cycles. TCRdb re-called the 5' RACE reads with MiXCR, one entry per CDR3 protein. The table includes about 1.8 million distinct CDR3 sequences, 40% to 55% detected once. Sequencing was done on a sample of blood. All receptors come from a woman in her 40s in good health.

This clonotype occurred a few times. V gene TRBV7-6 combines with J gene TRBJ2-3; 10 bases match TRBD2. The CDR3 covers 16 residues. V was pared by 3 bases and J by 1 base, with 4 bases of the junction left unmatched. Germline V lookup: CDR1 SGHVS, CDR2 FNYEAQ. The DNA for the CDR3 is TGTGCCAGCAGCTTTTATACTAGCGGGGGCACAGATACGCAGTATTTT. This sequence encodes CASSFYTSGGTDTQYF.

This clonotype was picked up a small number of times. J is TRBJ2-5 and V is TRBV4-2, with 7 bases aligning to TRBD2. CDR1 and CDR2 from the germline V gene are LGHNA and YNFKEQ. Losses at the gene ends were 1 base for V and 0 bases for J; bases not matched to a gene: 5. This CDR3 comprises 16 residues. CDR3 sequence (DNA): TGTGCCAGCAGCCAAGCCACCGGGACTAACCAAGAGACCCAGTACTTC. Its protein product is CASSQATGTNQETQYF.

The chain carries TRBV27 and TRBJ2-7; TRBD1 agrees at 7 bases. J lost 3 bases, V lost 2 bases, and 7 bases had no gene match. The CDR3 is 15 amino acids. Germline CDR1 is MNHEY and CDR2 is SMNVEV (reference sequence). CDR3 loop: CASSLTVGQSYEQYF. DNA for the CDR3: TGTGCCAGCAGTTTAACCGTGGGACAGAGCTACGAGCAGTACTTC.

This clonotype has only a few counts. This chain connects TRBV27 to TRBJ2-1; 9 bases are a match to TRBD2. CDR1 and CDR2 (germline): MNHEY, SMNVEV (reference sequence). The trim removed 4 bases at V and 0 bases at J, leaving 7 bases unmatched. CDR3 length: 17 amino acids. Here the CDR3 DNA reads TGTGCCAGCAGTTCCAGCGGGGGGCCGAGCTCCTACAATGAGCAGTTCTTC. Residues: CASSSSGGPSSYNEQFF.

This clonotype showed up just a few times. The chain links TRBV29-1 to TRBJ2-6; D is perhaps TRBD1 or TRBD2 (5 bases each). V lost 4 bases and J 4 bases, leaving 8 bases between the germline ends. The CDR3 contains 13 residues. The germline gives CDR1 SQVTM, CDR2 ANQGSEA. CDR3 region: CSVGGNGANVLTF. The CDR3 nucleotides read TGCAGCGTTGGGGGGAACGGGGCCAACGTCCTGACTTTC.

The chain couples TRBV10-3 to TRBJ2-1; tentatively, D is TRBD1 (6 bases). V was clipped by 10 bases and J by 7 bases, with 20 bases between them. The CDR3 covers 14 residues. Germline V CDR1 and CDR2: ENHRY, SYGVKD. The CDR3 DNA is TGTGCCACCGATACCGGGACATTAGTGAATGAGCAGTTCTTC. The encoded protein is CATDTGTLVNEQFF.

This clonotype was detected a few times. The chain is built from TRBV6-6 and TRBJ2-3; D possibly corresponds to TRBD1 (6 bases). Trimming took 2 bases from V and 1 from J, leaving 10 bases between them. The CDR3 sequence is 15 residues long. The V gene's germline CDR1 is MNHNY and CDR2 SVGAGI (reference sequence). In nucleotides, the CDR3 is TGTGCCAGCAGTTACGGGGCAGGGGGCACAGATACGCAGTATTTT. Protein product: CASSYGAGGTDTQYF.

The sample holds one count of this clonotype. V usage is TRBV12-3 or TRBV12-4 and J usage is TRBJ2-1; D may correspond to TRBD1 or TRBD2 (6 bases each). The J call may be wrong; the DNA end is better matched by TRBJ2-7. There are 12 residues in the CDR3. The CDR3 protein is CASSIGGSEQYF. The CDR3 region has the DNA TGTGCCAGCAGTATAGGGGGGTCTGAGCAGTACTTC.

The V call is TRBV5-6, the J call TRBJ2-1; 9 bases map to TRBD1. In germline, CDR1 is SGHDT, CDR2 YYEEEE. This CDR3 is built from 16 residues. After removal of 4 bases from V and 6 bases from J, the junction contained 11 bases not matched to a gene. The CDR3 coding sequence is TGTGCCAGCAGCGGGGGACAGGGAGAACCTTCCAATGAGCAGTTCTTC. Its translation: CASSGGQGEPSNEQFF.

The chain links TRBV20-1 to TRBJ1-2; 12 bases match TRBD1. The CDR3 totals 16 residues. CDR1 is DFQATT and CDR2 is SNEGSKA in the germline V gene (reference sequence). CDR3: CRPGIRGQGAAKGYTF. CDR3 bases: TGCAGGCCAGGCATTCGGGGACAGGGGGCTGCGAAGGGCTACACCTTC.